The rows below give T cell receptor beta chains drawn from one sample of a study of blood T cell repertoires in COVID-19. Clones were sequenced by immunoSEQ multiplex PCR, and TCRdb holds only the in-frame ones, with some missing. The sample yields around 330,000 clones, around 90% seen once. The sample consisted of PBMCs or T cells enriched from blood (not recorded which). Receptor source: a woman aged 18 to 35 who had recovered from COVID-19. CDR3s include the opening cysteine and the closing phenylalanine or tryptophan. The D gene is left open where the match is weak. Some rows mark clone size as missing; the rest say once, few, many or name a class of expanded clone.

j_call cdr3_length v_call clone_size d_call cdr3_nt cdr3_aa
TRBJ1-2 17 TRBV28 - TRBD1 TGTGCCAGCAGCAAACGTACCTACAGGGGATCCGACTATGGCTACACCTTC CASSKRTYRGSDYGYTF
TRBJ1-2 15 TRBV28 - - TGTGCCAGCAGTTTAGTTAGCCAGACTAACTATGGCTACACCTTC CASSLVSQTNYGYTF
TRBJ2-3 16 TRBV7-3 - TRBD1 TGTGCCAGCAGCCAAAACCAGGGGGCCGGCACAGATACGCAGTATTTT CASSQNQGAGTDTQYF
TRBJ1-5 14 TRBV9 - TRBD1 TGTGCCAGCAGGTCCGACAGGGTGGATCAGCCCCAGCATTTT CASRSDRVDQPQHF
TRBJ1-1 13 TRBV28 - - TGTGCCAGCCGTCCCGATCGGTTTGCTGAAGCTTTCTTT CASRPDRFAEAFF
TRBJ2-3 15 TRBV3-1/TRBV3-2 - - TGTGCCAGCAGCCAAGTAGGCGCGGACACAGATACGCAGTATTTT CASSQVGADTDTQYF
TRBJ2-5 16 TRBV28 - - TGTGCCAGCAGTTTTGTTGCGAGCGGATATGGGGAGACCCAGTACTTC CASSFVASGYGETQYF
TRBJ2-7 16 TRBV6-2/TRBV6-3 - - TGTGCCAGCAGTCCCCTCCGGGATGTTGCCATCTACGAGCAGTACTTC CASSPLRDVAIYEQYF
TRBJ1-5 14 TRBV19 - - TGTGCCAGTACTACAATCACAGGGAATCAGCCCCAGCATTTT CASTTITGNQPQHF
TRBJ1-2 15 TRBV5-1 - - TGCGCCAGCAGCTTGGAGGCCCTGGGGGCGAGAGGCTACACCTTC CASSLEALGARGYTF
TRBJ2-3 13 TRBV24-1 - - TGTGCCACCCGTGGCAGAAGCACAGATACGCAGTATTTT CATRGRSTDTQYF
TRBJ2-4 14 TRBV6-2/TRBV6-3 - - TGTGCCAGCAGTTATAGGCAGGGAAAAAACATTCAGTACTTC CASSYRQGKNIQYF
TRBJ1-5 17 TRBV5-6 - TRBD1 TGTGCCAGCAGCGTGACAGGGGGCGGCGGGGGCAATCAGCCCCAGCATTTT CASSVTGGGGGNQPQHF
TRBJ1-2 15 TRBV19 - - TGTGCCAGTACCTATCAGACAGCAGCCGTCGGGGGCTACACCTTC CASTYQTAAVGGYTF
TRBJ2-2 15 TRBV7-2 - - TGTGCCAGCAGCTCGCAAAGCAGGGGCACCGGGGAGCTGTTTTTT CASSSQSRGTGELFF
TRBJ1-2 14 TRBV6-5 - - TGTGCCAGCAGTACGGTCCCCACTGGCTATGGCTACACCTTC CASSTVPTGYGYTF
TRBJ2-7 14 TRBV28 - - TGTGCCAGCAGTTTAGGGGGGGCTGAAAACGAGCAGTACTTC CASSLGGAENEQYF
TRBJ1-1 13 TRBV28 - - TGTGCCAGCAATTCACAACCGGGGATAGAAGCTTTCTTT CASNSQPGIEAFF
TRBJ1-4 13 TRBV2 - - TGTGCCAGCAAGACCGGGATAGACGAAAAACTGTTTTTT CASKTGIDEKLFF
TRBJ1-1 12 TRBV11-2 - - TGTGCCAGCAGCTCGGAGACCCGGGGGACTTTCTTT CASSSETRGTFF
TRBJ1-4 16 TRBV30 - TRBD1 TGTGCCTGGAGTACGGGACAGGGGGCAACTAATGAAAAACTGTTTTTT CAWSTGQGATNEKLFF
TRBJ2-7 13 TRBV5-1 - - TGCGCCAGTGCCTCGCCAGGGATCTACGAGCAGTACTTC CASASPGIYEQYF
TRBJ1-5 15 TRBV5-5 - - TGTGCCAGCAGTAGAAATACGGGGGACAATCAGCCCCAGCATTTT CASSRNTGDNQPQHF
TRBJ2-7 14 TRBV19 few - TGTGCCAGTAGTATCGACAGTACCTCCTACGAGCAGTACTTC CASSIDSTSYEQYF